These 23 T cell receptor beta chains originate from one sample sequenced in a study of T cells in localized non-small cell lung cancer. The repertoire was sequenced with immunoSEQ multiplex PCR; TCRdb's copy has only in-frame clones and lacks some. The sample lists roughly 38,000 clones; 70% to 90% were seen once. The specimen was peripheral blood mononuclear cells, collected before any cancer treatment. Receptors were obtained from a male donor aged 60 or over with stage II lung adenocarcinoma.

The V call is TRBV6-5, the J call TRBJ2-5, with 9 nucleotides matching TRBD1. CDR1 is MNHEY and CDR2 is SVGAGI in the germline V gene. V dropped 5 bases and J dropped 5; count of bases not matched to a gene: 6. The length of the CDR3 is 14 residues. The CDR3 coding sequence is TGTGCCAGCAGTGATGGGGACAGGGTGGAGACCCAGTACTTC. It specifies CASSDGDRVETQYF.

CDR3 sequence (DNA): TGTGCCAGCAGCTTGGCCATCGGGGCGACGGCCAATGAGCAGTTCTTC. Translation: CASSLAIGATANEQFF. The rearrangement joins TRBV5-4 to TRBJ2-1, with D possibly called TRBD1 or TRBD2 (5 bases each). Trimming cost V 0 bases and J 6 bases, with 16 bases left between them. This CDR3 region has 16 residues. The V gene's germline CDR1 is SGHNT and CDR2 YYREEE (reference sequence).

The chain employs TRBV4-1 and TRBJ1-1, with D unresolved. CDR1 and CDR2 (germline): MGHRA, YSYEKL. Trimming took off 3 bases at V and 0 bases at J, with 5 bases between the two ends. This CDR3 region has 13 residues. The CDR3 spells CASSHPLNTEAFF. The CDR3, as DNA: TGCGCCAGCAGCCATCCGCTGAACACTGAAGCTTTCTTT.

The J gene is TRBJ2-1, the V gene TRBV5-4; the D gene is possibly TRBD1 (6 bases). This CDR3 is 16 amino acids long. V lost 3 bases to trimming and J lost 4 bases, with 17 bases between them. From germline, CDR1 is SGHNT and CDR2 YYREEE (reference sequence). Here the CDR3 DNA reads TGTGCCAGCAGCTCTGGGGGCGTGGGTTTGTACAATGAGCAGTTCTTC. Its protein is CASSSGGVGLYNEQFF.

The chain recombines TRBV5-6 with TRBJ2-1; tentative D call: TRBD1 (7 bases). CDR1 and CDR2 from the germline V gene are SGHDT and YYEEEE. V lost 1 base and J 10 bases, leaving 12 bases between the germline ends. CDR3 length equals 13 residues. DNA of the CDR3: TGTGCCAGCAGCTTGCCAGGGGGGTCCGAGCAGTTCTTC. Encoded protein: CASSLPGGSEQFF.

The chain employs TRBV7-2 and TRBJ1-6; 11 nucleotides align to TRBD1. J lost 8 bases, V lost 4 bases, and 7 bases had no gene match. The germline CDR1 and CDR2 sequences are SGHTA and FQGNSA. The CDR3 loop spans 16 amino acids. The CDR3 spells CASSWGQGGGDSPLHF. The DNA for the CDR3 is TGTGCCAGCAGCTGGGGACAGGGGGGAGGCGATTCACCCCTCCACTTT.

This chain uses TRBV6-5 with TRBJ1-2; no reliable D call. Germline assignment: CDR1 MNHEY and CDR2 SVGAGI. The CDR3 length is 13 residues. Trimming cost V 5 bases and J 2 bases, with 9 bases left between them. The DNA for the CDR3 is TGTGCCAGCAGTCGCAACATGAACTATGGCTACACCTTC. This sequence encodes CASSRNMNYGYTF.

The rearrangement links TRBV18 to TRBJ2-1; TRBD2 aligns across 11 bases. Trimming at V came to 3 bases and at J to 6 bases, leaving 4 bases not matched to a gene. The CDR3 sequence is 15 residues long. Looked up from germline, CDR1 is KGHSH and CDR2 is LQKENI. CDR3 sequence: CASSPTSGTSNEQFF. For the CDR3, the DNA is TGTGCCAGCTCACCGACTAGCGGGACGAGCAATGAGCAGTTCTTC.

V is TRBV10-3 and J is TRBJ2-1; 8 bases line up with TRBD1. The V and J ends lost 3 bases and 6 bases, in that order; junction bases with no gene match: 4. From germline, CDR1 is ENHRY and CDR2 SYGVKD. CDR3 size: 14 residues. CDR3 DNA sequence: TGTGCCATCAGTGAAAGGACAGGGAGCAATGAGCAGTTCTTC. Translated: CAISERTGSNEQFF.

The gene calls are TRBV7-2 and TRBJ1-5; D perhaps matches TRBD1 (6 bases). Trimming stripped 4 bases from V and 6 bases from J, with 13 bases between. The CDR3 is 14 amino acids. Germline values: CDR1 SGHTA, CDR2 FQGNSA. CDR3 region: CASSSRQDRQPQHF. The CDR3, as DNA: TGTGCCAGCAGCTCCCGACAGGACCGTCAGCCCCAGCATTTT.

V usage is TRBV5-1 and J usage is TRBJ2-5; TRBD1 aligns across 7 bases. The CDR3 extends over 14 amino acids. With 4 bases clipped from V and 3 bases from J, the junction kept 6 bases outside the gene matches. The germline V gene encodes CDR1 SGHRS and CDR2 YFSETQ. The DNA of the CDR3 is TGCGCCAGCAGCATCGGACAGGTAAAAGAGACCCAGTACTTC. Amino acids: CASSIGQVKETQYF. Full variable domain (outside the CDR3, taken from reference TRBV5-1 and TRBJ2-5): KAGVTQTPRYLIKTRGQQVTLSCSPISGHRSVSWYQQTPGQGLQFLFEYFSETQRNKGNFPGRFSGRQFSNSRSEMNVSTLELGDSALYLCASSIGQVKETQYFGPGTRLLVL.

This chain uses TRBV28 with TRBJ2-7; no reliable D call. This CDR3 contains 14 residues. V lost 2 bases and J lost 6, with 14 bases in between. Germline values: CDR1 MDHEN, CDR2 SYDVKM. The DNA for the CDR3 is TGTGCCAGCAGTTTAAATGTCTTCCCGGGCGAGCAGTACTTC. Encoded protein: CASSLNVFPGEQYF.

This clone was observed a handful of times. The rearrangement uses TRBV10-2 and TRBJ2-3, with a tentative D call TRBD2 (7 bases). The germline V gene encodes CDR1 WSHSY and CDR2 SAAADI. Trimming cost V 3 bases and J 0 bases, with 19 bases left between them. The CDR3 is made up of 18 amino acids. CDR3 protein: CASSDPLGRGPSTDTQYF. CDR3 nucleotides: TGCGCCAGCAGTGACCCACTAGGGCGGGGGCCTAGCACAGATACGCAGTATTTT.

The chain links TRBV21-1 to TRBJ1-5; no DNA check was done on the table's D call, TRBD1. TRBV21-1 is a pseudogene. The CDR3 length is 24 residues. DNA for the CDR3: TGTGCCAGCCAAACCAGGGACAGGAAAGACCGGGCTGATCCGAAGGCATATAGCAATCAGCCCCAGCATTTT. It translates to CASQTRDRKDRADPKAYSNQPQHF.

V usage is TRBV5-1 and J usage is TRBJ2-1; 12 positions match TRBD2. This CDR3 spans 18 amino acids. The V gene's germline CDR1 is SGHRS and CDR2 YFSETQ. Germline trimming cut 4 bases from V and 6 bases from J; bases unmatched to any gene: 14. The CDR3 spells CASSLQTSGRVFGNEQFF. The CDR3 DNA sequence: TGCGCCAGCAGCCTTCAGACTAGCGGGAGAGTTTTTGGCAATGAGCAGTTCTTC.

The chain couples TRBV10-2 to TRBJ1-4, with 8 bases that match TRBD1. V trimming: 2 bases; J trimming: 14 bases; junction bases outside the gene matches: 4. CDR3 length: 12 amino acids. Germline V gene data show CDR1 as WSHSY and CDR2 as SAAADI. CDR3 in DNA: TGCGCCAGCAGTGAGCAGGGGGCGGCTCTGTTTTTT. It codes for CASSEQGAALFF.

This clone came up once. The rearrangement joins TRBV12-5 to TRBJ2-3; D is undetermined. The CDR3 sequence is 14 residues long. Germline V gene data show CDR1 as LGHNT and CDR2 as FRNRAP. Trimming left V 1 base short and J 4 bases short, with 9 bases between. CDR3 in amino acids: CASGLAPRADTQYF. In DNA, the CDR3 is TGTGCTAGTGGTTTGGCCCCTAGGGCAGATACGCAGTATTTT.

This clone was seen just once. This chain connects TRBV11-1 to TRBJ1-2; D remains unclear. Trimming removed 2 bases at V and 6 bases at J, with 4 bases between. Looked up from germline, CDR1 is SGHAT and CDR2 is FQDESV (reference sequence). The CDR3 runs to 11 residues. CDR3 nucleotides: TGTGCCAGCAGCTTACAGGATGGCTACACCTTC. It is translated as CASSLQDGYTF.

This clone was detected only once. The J gene is TRBJ1-3, the V gene TRBV10-3, with D hard to call. Trimming removed 11 bases from V and 0 bases from J, with 11 bases in between. Germline V CDR1 and CDR2: ENHRY, SYGVKD. This CDR3 has 13 residues. This CDR3 is CASRLVSGNTIYF. CDR3 DNA: TGTGCCTCCCGGCTAGTCTCTGGAAACACCATATATTTT.

This clone has a handful of counts. V usage is TRBV4-2 and J usage is TRBJ1-1; D is undetermined. V gave up 5 bases and J gave up 1 base, with 11 bases separating them. The CDR3 sequence is 14 residues long. CDR1 is LGHNA, CDR2 YNFKEQ, per germline. As DNA, the CDR3 is TGTGCCAGCAGCTACCGGACCGCGAACACTGAAGCTTTCTTT. This gives the protein CASSYRTANTEAFF.

The gene calls are TRBV29-1 and TRBJ2-3, with D perhaps assigned TRBD1 or TRBD2 (5 bases each). V gave up 6 bases and J gave up 0 bases, with 7 bases separating them. Germline CDR1 and CDR2: SQVTM and ANQGSEA. The CDR3 length is 12 residues. CDR3 nucleotides: TGCAGCGTAAGGGACAGCACAGATACGCAGTATTTT. As protein: CSVRDSTDTQYF.

This clone was detected once. This rearrangement joins TRBV1 to TRBJ2-3; TRBD1, the table's D call, was not compared with the DNA. TRBV1 is a pseudogene locus. The CDR3 length is 18 residues. CDR3 protein: CTSSQDNEAGPYTDTQYF. The DNA of the CDR3 is TGCACCAGCAGCCAAGATAATGAGGCAGGGCCTTACACAGATACGCAGTATTTT.

The chain has TRBV5-1 and TRBJ1-2; TRBD1 is a possible D gene (5 bases). Trimming pared 1 base from V and 6 bases from J, leaving 13 bases between. CDR1 is SGHRS and CDR2 is YFSETQ in the germline V gene. The CDR3 is 14 residues long. The CDR3 is CASSLSPSGDGYTF. CDR3 nucleotides: TGCGCCAGCAGCTTGAGTCCTTCGGGGGATGGCTACACCTTC.